Below, 26 T cell receptor beta chains from the same sample are listed, as sequenced in a study of beta chain features in type 1 diabetes listed by TCRdb under 2018. The antigens for these receptors are not known. Study-level results and caveats: Type 1 diabetes patients showed a moderate but significant shortening of TCRB CDR3 length in all four CD4+ subsets.

Receptor amplification or capture employed the immunoSEQ multiplex PCR assay. All of the isolated RNA was reverse transcribed with the High Capacity cDNA Reverse Transcription Kit, so expressed TCRB transcripts were sequenced. TCRdb retrieved this table from immuneACCESS and kept in-frame rearrangements only. Not all clones are present; in checked studies, unresolved V genes account for under half, and no reason is known for the remainder. A total of roughly 150,000 clones appear in this sample, approximately 8.4% of them only once. The ten largest clones take up under 0.6% of the sample. The sample taken for sequencing was central memory CD4+ T cells from blood. These receptor sequences come from a man aged 18 to 35 with type 1 diabetes.

The V and J genes are TRBV28 and TRBJ2-7; TRBD1 aligns across 10 bases. The CDR3 covers 15 residues. The V and J ends lost 6 bases and 5 bases, in that order; junction bases with no gene match: 10. Germline V gene lookup returns CDR1 MDHEN and CDR2 SYDVKM. Here the CDR3 reads CASRMMTGGFHEQYF. The CDR3 DNA reads TGTGCCAGCAGGATGATGACAGGGGGCTTCCACGAGCAGTACTTC.

The sample holds a few counts of this clone. This chain connects TRBV27 to TRBJ1-1; D uncertain. CDR1 and CDR2 from the germline V gene are MNHEY and SMNVEV (reference sequence). The V and J ends lost 3 bases and 1 base respectively, with 6 bases between them. The CDR3 is 13 residues long. CDR3 region: CASSFSPNTEAFF. Written as DNA, the CDR3 is TGTGCCAGCAGTTTCTCCCCGAACACTGAAGCTTTCTTT.

This rearrangement joins TRBV11-2 to TRBJ2-1, with unresolved D. The V gene's germline CDR1 is SGHAT and CDR2 FQNNGV. The CDR3 contains 14 residues. The V gene lost 5 bases and the J gene lost 5 bases, with 13 bases spanning the gap. The CDR3 DNA is TGTGCCAGCAGCCCCCAGCGAAAAGACAATGAGCAGTTCTTC. Translation gives CASSPQRKDNEQFF.

The chain combines TRBV20-1 with TRBJ2-1, with 10 bases fitting TRBD2. Germline V gives CDR1 DFQATT, CDR2 SNEGSKA (reference sequence). V was clipped by 6 bases and J by 12 bases; unmatched bases: 5. This CDR3 has 11 residues. The CDR3 region is CSAPLAGGQFF. CDR3 DNA: TGCAGTGCACCCTTAGCGGGGGGGCAGTTCTTC.

This clone occurred a few times. CDR3 loop: CASSPPGTGTQPQHF. DNA of the CDR3: TGTGCCAGCTCACCTCCCGGGACAGGGACTCAGCCCCAGCATTTT. V gene TRBV18 combines with J gene TRBJ1-5; 9 bases match TRBD1. Unmatched junction bases numbered 6, after V lost 3 bases and J lost 6 bases. This CDR3 contains 15 residues. The V gene's germline CDR1 is KGHSH and CDR2 LQKENI. Filled out from reference TRBV18 and TRBJ1-5, the complete variable domain reads NAGVMQNPRHLVRRRGQEARLRCSPMKGHSHVYWYRQLPEEGLKFMVYLQKENIIDESGMPKERFSAEFPKEGPSILRIQQVVRGDSAAYFCASSPPGTGTQPQHFGDGTRLSIL.

This clone was seen more than once but under ten times. The same CDR3 also results from other DNA sequences found in this sample. The rearrangement links TRBV6-6 to TRBJ1-1, with a tentative D call TRBD1 (6 bases). The CDR3 length is 14 residues. V lost 3 bases and J lost 2, with 10 bases in between. Germline V gene data show CDR1 as MNHNY and CDR2 as SVGAGI (reference sequence). The CDR3 sequence is CASSYGQTNTEAFF. In nucleotides, the CDR3 is TGTGCCAGCAGTTATGGACAGACAAACACTGAAGCTTTCTTT.

The chain carries TRBV28 and TRBJ2-1; 11 positions agree with TRBD2. The CDR3 spans 16 residues. Trimming cost V 6 bases and J 7 bases; bases outside gene matches: 11. CDR1 and CDR2 from the germline V gene are MDHEN and SYDVKM. CDR3 in amino acids: CASSLTGTSGSNEQFF. CDR3 DNA sequence: TGTGCCAGCAGCCTCACCGGGACTAGCGGTTCAAATGAGCAGTTCTTC. Full variable domain (outside the CDR3, taken from reference TRBV28 and TRBJ2-1): DVKVTQSSRYLVKRTGEKVFLECVQDMDHENMFWYRQDPGLGLRLIYFSYDVKMKEKGDIPEGYSVSREKKERFSLILESASTNQTSMYLCASSLTGTSGSNEQFFGPGTRLTVL.

This chain uses TRBV28 with TRBJ1-5, with D hard to call. CDR3 length equals 14 residues. Germline lookup yields CDR1 MDHEN and CDR2 SYDVKM. V lost 3 bases to trimming and J lost 5 bases, with 11 bases between them. CDR3 nucleotide sequence: TGTGCCAGCAGTTTGCCGGTCTACTATCAGCCCCAGCATTTT. It encodes CASSLPVYYQPQHF.

This clone has a handful of counts. CDR3 nucleotides: TGTGCCAGCAGCCCTGGACTAGCGGGAGGTCAAGAGACCCAGTACTTC. This codes for CASSPGLAGGQETQYF. The chain carries TRBV5-6 and TRBJ2-5; 14 nucleotides match TRBD2. CDR3 length: 16 amino acids. V dropped 4 bases and J dropped 2; count of bases not matched to a gene: 4. Germline CDR1 SGHDT, CDR2 YYEEEE.

This clone was counted a few times. The V call is TRBV5-4, the J call TRBJ2-5; 9 bases fit TRBD2. The V and J ends lost 0 bases and 2 bases, in that order; junction bases with no gene match: 2. The germline gives CDR1 SGHNT, CDR2 YYREEE (reference sequence). The CDR3 is 15 amino acids. The CDR3 DNA follows: TGTGCCAGCAGCTTGGTACTAGCGGGTCAAGAGACCCAGTACTTC. Amino acid sequence: CASSLVLAGQETQYF.

The chain recombines TRBV6-6 with TRBJ2-3; 10 positions agree with TRBD2. CDR3 length: 15 amino acids. The V gene's germline CDR1 is MNHNY and CDR2 SVGAGI (reference sequence). With 6 bases clipped from V and 0 bases from J, the junction kept 3 bases outside the gene matches. CDR3 bases: TGTGCCAGCAGCGTGACTAGCGGGAGCACAGATACGCAGTATTTT. This sequence encodes CASSVTSGSTDTQYF.

The rearrangement links TRBV29-1 to TRBJ2-7; a possible D gene is TRBD2 (6 bases). Germline CDR1 SQVTM, CDR2 ANQGSEA. Trimming shortened V by 5 bases and J by 5 bases, and 16 bases separated the two germline ends. The CDR3 spans 13 residues. Here the CDR3 DNA reads TGCAGCGTTAGGATCGGGGCGGGGCACGAGCAGTACTTC. This gives the protein CSVRIGAGHEQYF.

V gene TRBV29-1 combines with J gene TRBJ1-1; perhaps TRBD1 as D (6 bases). CDR1 is SQVTM, CDR2 ANQGSEA, per germline. The CDR3 has 13 residues. Trimming removed 2 bases at V and 4 bases at J, with 11 bases between. The CDR3 coding sequence is TGCAGCGTTGAAAATTCAGGGGTCACTGAAGCTTTCTTT. Its translation: CSVENSGVTEAFF.

There are a few counts of this clone. The V call is TRBV7-2, the J call TRBJ1-1; D is perhaps TRBD1 (6 bases). The CDR3 length is 17 residues. The V and J ends lost 4 bases and 7 bases respectively, with 25 bases between them. Germline V gene data show CDR1 as SGHTA and CDR2 as FQGNSA. The CDR3 sequence is CASSSPGAQGPRGEAFF. CDR3 DNA: TGTGCCAGCAGCTCCCCGGGCGCACAGGGCCCAAGGGGTGAAGCTTTCTTT.

This clone was seen more than once but under ten times. The chain couples TRBV18 to TRBJ1-6; 8 bases agree with TRBD1. The CDR3 has 14 amino acids. The V gene end was trimmed by 5 bases and the J gene end by 8 bases; junction bases not matched to a gene: 5. Germline assignment: CDR1 KGHSH and CDR2 LQKENI. The DNA for the CDR3 is TGTGCCAGCTCATCAGGGGGCAAGGATTCACCCCTCCACTTT. This codes for CASSSGGKDSPLHF.

The chain couples TRBV2 to TRBJ1-1, with 7 positions matching TRBD1. Germline V gene sequence: CDR1 SNHLY, CDR2 FYNNEI. The CDR3 covers 13 residues. The ends lost 10 bases at V and 6 bases at J; junction bases unmatched: 11. As DNA, the CDR3 is TGTGCCACCAAGACAGGGCTCGACGCTGAAGCTTTCTTT. Translating gives CATKTGLDAEAFF.

This clone was seen only a few times. This chain uses TRBV4-3 with TRBJ2-3; tentative D call: TRBD1 (5 bases). The germline V and J ends were trimmed by 4 bases and 5 bases, with 16 bases remaining between them. CDR1 and CDR2 (germline): LGHNA, YSLEER. There are 15 residues in the CDR3. The CDR3, as DNA: TGCGCCAGCAGCCGGCAGGTGGGGCAAGAAGATACGCAGTATTTT. Its translation: CASSRQVGQEDTQYF.

The chain recombines TRBV6-6 with TRBJ2-7; D uncertain. V lost 5 bases to trimming and J lost 5 bases, with 13 bases between them. Germline loops: CDR1 MNHNY, CDR2 SVGAGI (reference sequence). This CDR3 is built from 13 residues. The CDR3 sequence is CASSPPGLHEQYF. The CDR3 nucleotides read TGTGCCAGCAGTCCCCCCGGTCTCCACGAGCAGTACTTC.

V is TRBV9 and J is TRBJ1-5; 11 bases are a match to TRBD1. Germline assignment: CDR1 SGDLS and CDR2 YYNGEE. This CDR3 contains 22 residues. V was clipped by 2 bases and J by 3 bases; unmatched bases: 22. CDR3 region: CASSVYFNRDRGCPLTNQPQHF. The CDR3 bases are TGTGCCAGCAGCGTGTACTTTAACCGGGACAGGGGGTGTCCACTCACCAATCAGCCCCAGCATTTT.

A few counts support this clone. This chain's CDR3 is CASSAGTLPEQYF. In DNA, the CDR3 is TGTGCCAGCAGCGCCGGGACTCTACCCGAGCAGTACTTC. The V and J genes are TRBV9 and TRBJ2-5; weak D call: TRBD2 (6 bases). The J call may not be correct, given that the DNA end is closer to TRBJ2-7. There are 13 residues in the CDR3. Germline-derived CDR1 and CDR2 are SGDLS and YYNGEE.

This clone was detected a few times. This chain uses TRBV6-1 with TRBJ1-5; weak D call: TRBD1 (5 bases). This CDR3 has 15 amino acids. Germline V lookup: CDR1 MNHNS, CDR2 SASEGT. V lost 8 bases to trimming and J lost 1 base, with 15 bases between them. CDR3 loop: CASAPQAGSNQPQHF. DNA of the CDR3: TGTGCCAGCGCTCCACAGGCAGGAAGCAATCAGCCCCAGCATTTT.

This clone was found a few times. The genes are TRBV9 and TRBJ2-1; 16 bases agree with TRBD2. V trimming: 3 bases; J trimming: 15 bases; junction bases outside the gene matches: 15. CDR1 is SGDLS and CDR2 is YYNGEE in the germline V gene. CDR3 length: 17 amino acids. The DNA for the CDR3 is TGTGCCAGCAGCGCGCCGTATGCCGGGACTAGCGGGAGGGCTCTGTTCTTC. It codes for CASSAPYAGTSGRALFF.

This clone turned up a few times. This chain links TRBV6-6 with TRBJ2-7; 11 bases align to TRBD2. Germline CDR1 reads MNHNY; CDR2 reads SVGAGI (reference sequence). V gave up 5 bases and J gave up 3 bases; unmatched junction bases: 9. The CDR3 is made up of 16 amino acids. The CDR3 DNA is TGTGCCAGCAGTCGGACTAGCGGGTTAGGGGGCTACGAGCAGTACTTC. Encoded protein: CASSRTSGLGGYEQYF.

The rearrangement joins TRBV9 to TRBJ2-3, with 8 bases fitting TRBD1. Germline assignment: CDR1 SGDLS and CDR2 YYNGEE. This CDR3 is built from 16 residues. V shed 3 bases and J 4 bases; nucleotides not matched to a gene: 10. In DNA form, the CDR3 reads TGTGCCAGCAGCGCCCGGACAGGGATGGCCCCAGATACGCAGTATTTT. It encodes CASSARTGMAPDTQYF. Filled out from reference TRBV9 and TRBJ2-3, the complete variable domain reads DSGVTQTPKHLITATGQRVTLRCSPRSGDLSVYWYQQSLDQGLQFLIQYYNGEERAKGNILERFSAQQFPDLHSELNLSSLELGDSALYFCASSARTGMAPDTQYFGPGTRLTVL.

CDR3 DNA: TGTGCCAGCTCACCCCAGGGACTAGCGGAAACGTTCACCGGGGAGCTGTTTTTT. Its translation: CASSPQGLAETFTGELFF. This rearrangement joins TRBV18 to TRBJ2-2; TRBD2 agrees at 11 bases. Germline-derived CDR1 and CDR2 are KGHSH and LQKENI. The CDR3 totals 18 residues. V was clipped by 3 bases and J by 4 bases; unmatched bases: 10.

The rearrangement uses TRBV6-5 and TRBJ2-3, with 7 bases fitting TRBD2. J gave up 5 bases and V 2 bases, and 1 base lay outside the gene matches. The CDR3 consists of 13 residues. Germline lookup yields CDR1 MNHEY and CDR2 SVGAGI. CDR3 in DNA: TGTGCCAGCAGTTACAGGGAGGGAGATACGCAGTATTTT. It translates to CASSYREGDTQYF.